The clone carrying this T cell receptor (beta chain) was found once. Seattle's cohort entered during active infection and was followed longitudinally. This specimen comes from a study of blood T cell repertoires in COVID-19. The wider study: COVID-19 samples, acute and convalescent, were from the United States, Italy and Spain. PBMCs, B-cell-depleted T cells, or T cells were the source of the cDNA or gDNA that made up the material.

Trimming took off 0 bases at V and 5 bases at J, with 8 bases between the two ends. This CDR3 comprises 13 residues. Germline V gene sequence: CDR1 SGHRS, CDR2 YFSETQ. Per the authors' pipeline: Estimation of nucleated cell counts relied on the amplification of reference gene primers. This table comes from immunoSEQ multiplex PCR, and its TCRdb copy is limited to in-frame clones, with some not included. The V and J calls and clone size are taken from that table; D and trimming were inferred from the DNA. Among a few hundred thousand clones listed, 70% to 90% were seen once. The receptor was derived from a man aged 18-30 years with COVID-19, enrolled during active disease. This chain uses TRBV5-1 with TRBJ1-1, with D hard to call. The sample taken for sequencing was peripheral blood. The CDR3 DNA reads as TGCGCCAGCAGCTTGGCGCCGGGGACTGAAGCTTTCTTT. This sequence encodes CASSLAPGTEAFF.